These 9 T cell receptor beta chains originate from one sample sequenced in a study of spatial heterogeneity in lung cancer. Study outcomes and limitations: Expanded alpha and beta TCR counts within tumors tracked tumor mutation counts.

These receptors are not linked to any known antigen. The time point here: sample taken at primary tumor resection. TCRdb passed the 5' RACE reads through MiXCR, listing each CDR3 protein once. Of 18,000 or so distinct CDR3 sequences in the sample, roughly 6.5% were seen once. The source was lung tumor tissue, collected at surgery. These TCRs come from a female donor with early-stage non-small cell lung cancer.

This clonotype is medium-sized in the sample. The V call is TRBV5-6, the J call TRBJ2-5, with 10 bases matching TRBD2. Germline trimming cut 0 bases from V and 4 bases from J; bases unmatched to any gene: 6. CDR3 length equals 16 residues. Per germline, CDR1 SGHDT and CDR2 YYEEEE. The CDR3 DNA is TGTGCCAGCAGCTTGGCCCCAGCGGGAGGGCGAGAGACCCAGTACTTC. It translates to CASSLAPAGGRETQYF. Complete variable domain (other parts from reference TRBV5-6 and TRBJ2-5): DAGVTQSPTHLIKTRGQQVTLRCSPKSGHDTVSWYQQALGQGPQFIFQYYEEEERQRGNFPDRFSGHQFPNYSSELNVNALLLGDSALYLCASSLAPAGGRETQYFGPGTRLLVL.

This clonotype has at least ten counts. The chain uses TRBV10-3 and TRBJ2-3; no definite D call. V was shortened by 8 bases and J by 2 bases, with 5 bases between the two germline ends. This CDR3 contains 11 residues. Germline loops: CDR1 ENHRY, CDR2 SYGVKD. The CDR3 protein is CAIRSTDTQYF. The CDR3 coding sequence is TGTGCCATCCGATCCACAGATACGCAGTATTTT.

In this sample, this clonotype turned up many times. The chain employs TRBV6-6 and TRBJ1-6, with 7 positions matching TRBD1. CDR1 and CDR2 from the germline V gene are MNHNY and SVGAGI (reference sequence). The CDR3 has 17 amino acids. The V segment lost 6 bases and the J segment 1 base; nucleotides outside the gene matches: 9. The CDR3 DNA reads as TGTGCCAGCAGGCCGACAGGGCGAGTATCCTATAATTCACCCCTCCACTTT. The encoded protein is CASRPTGRVSYNSPLHF.

The table lists this clonotype with a few counts. This sequence may be a read error, since a much larger clone differs from it by one base. This chain uses TRBV4-3 with TRBJ2-2, with unresolved D. The V gene lost 1 base and the J gene lost 2 bases, with 11 bases spanning the gap. The V gene's germline CDR1 is LGHNA and CDR2 YSLEER. This CDR3 comprises 16 residues. CDR3 DNA: TGCGCCAGCAGCCAAGGCCTCATTCGAAACACCGGGGAGCTGTTTTTT. It yields the protein CASSQGLIRNTGELFF.

This CDR3 reads CAWSVWASGSYEQYF. CDR3 DNA sequence: TGTGCCTGGAGTGTTTGGGCTAGCGGGAGCTACGAGCAGTACTTC. The chain joins TRBV30 to TRBJ2-7; 10 positions match TRBD2. V was pared by 0 bases and J by 3 bases, with 5 bases of the junction left unmatched. CDR1 and CDR2 (germline): GTSNPN, SVGIG (reference sequence). This CDR3 contains 15 residues. Complete variable domain (other parts from reference TRBV30 and TRBJ2-7): SQTIHQWPATLVQPVGSPLSLECTVEGTSNPNLYWYRQAAGRGLQLLFYSVGIGQISSEVPQNLSASRPQDRQFILSSKKLLLSDSGFYLCAWSVWASGSYEQYFGPGTRLTVT.

This clonotype was picked up many times. The chain couples TRBV7-3 to TRBJ1-1; D might be TRBD1 (5 bases). Germline V gives CDR1 SGHTA, CDR2 FQGTGA. V was cut by 5 bases and J by 0 bases, with 7 bases left in between. This CDR3 is built from 13 residues. The CDR3 DNA sequence: TGTGCCAGCAGCCCGGGACTGAACACTGAAGCTTTCTTT. Protein sequence: CASSPGLNTEAFF.

At least ten counts were recorded for this clonotype. V and J are TRBV5-1 and TRBJ2-1; possible D gene TRBD2, 6 bases. There are 15 residues in the CDR3. CDR1 SGHRS and CDR2 YFSETQ come from the germline V gene. Trimming took off 1 base at V and 0 bases at J, with 8 bases between the two ends. The CDR3 DNA is TGCGCCAGCAGCTTGATCGGGAGCTCCTACAATGAGCAGTTCTTC. It is translated as CASSLIGSSYNEQFF.

This clonotype was counted at least ten times. The chain has TRBV19 and TRBJ2-1; the D is unclear. This CDR3 has 15 amino acids. Germline CDR1 is LNHDA and CDR2 is SQIVND (reference sequence). The V end was cut by 3 bases, the J end by 7 bases, with 16 bases between. CDR3 in DNA: TGTGCCAGTAGTATTCGAGCGTCCCCCCGGAATGAGCAGTTCTTC. Protein sequence: CASSIRASPRNEQFF.

In its sample, this clonotype was seen many times. This chain connects TRBV7-2 to TRBJ1-2; TRBD1 aligns across 8 bases. Germline V CDR1 and CDR2: SGHTA, FQGNSA. Trimming at V came to 3 bases and at J to 2 bases, leaving 5 bases not matched to a gene. This CDR3 comprises 15 residues. The CDR3 coding sequence is TGTGCCAGCAGCTTCGGATGGACAGGGAACTATGGCTACACCTTC. It translates to CASSFGWTGNYGYTF.